This TCR beta chain emerged from a study of T-cell memory formation after mild COVID-19. Whole-study findings and limits: Unconfirmed was the SARS-CoV-2 specificity of second-wave clones that peaked on day 37. Contracting CD4+ clones were located mainly in CM and EM, and CD8+ clones in EMRA.

MiXCR, applied by TCRdb to the 5' RACE reads, yields one record per CDR3 protein. This table holds about 360,000 distinct CDR3 sequences, over 10% found once. J gave up 7 bases and V 11 bases, and 6 bases lay outside the gene matches. The CDR3 covers 13 residues. This clonotype was counted between two and nine times. Its antigen remains unknown. The specimen sequenced was PBMCs or a T cell subset sorted from them (not recorded which). The chain couples TRBV23-1 to TRBJ1-4, with 11 bases matching TRBD1. TRBV23-1 is reported as an ORF; its role is uncertain. The receptor was isolated from a man aged 18 to 30 who had mild COVID-19 (a few samples of this study predate the infection). Cell type and time point are not known. CDR3 bases: TGCGCCCCCAGGGACAGGGGGAGTGAAAAACTGTTTTTT. Its protein product is CAPRDRGSEKLFF.